The 21 T cell receptor beta chains in this list originate from one sample, sequenced in a study of blood T cell repertoires in COVID-19. Here immunoSEQ multiplex PCR was the method, and the copy in TCRdb shows in-frame clones only, minus some. The table includes roughly 55,000 clones, around 80% detected once. Sequenced sample: peripheral blood. These TCRs come from a human donor with active or convalescent COVID-19. The donor label of this sample is uncertain.

V is TRBV2 and J is TRBJ2-1; 11 positions agree with TRBD1. Trimming cost V 6 bases and J 5 bases; bases outside gene matches: 12. This CDR3 contains 17 residues. Looked up from germline, CDR1 is SNHLY and CDR2 is FYNNEI. This chain's CDR3 is CASSRDRGIALHNEQFF. The CDR3 DNA reads as TGTGCCAGCAGCCGGGACAGGGGGATAGCCCTCCACAATGAGCAGTTCTTC.

For the CDR3, the DNA is TGCAGCGTTGCTCGGACAGGACCAGAGGAGACCCAGTACTTC. Translated, it gives CSVARTGPEETQYF. The J gene is TRBJ2-5, the V gene TRBV29-1; 7 nucleotides match TRBD1. Germline V gene sequence: CDR1 SQVTM, CDR2 ANQGSEA. CDR3 size: 14 residues. Trimming removed 4 bases from V and 5 bases from J; junction bases left unmatched: 10.

The V gene is TRBV18, the J gene TRBJ2-7; no firm D call. The V end lost 6 bases, the J end lost 5 bases, and 11 bases lay between the germline ends. Germline values: CDR1 KGHSH, CDR2 LQKENI. This CDR3 is 12 amino acids long. CDR3 bases: TGTGCCAGCTCCCCTGCTAAAAACGAGCAGTACTTC. Protein sequence: CASSPAKNEQYF.

This chain connects TRBV4-3 to TRBJ1-4; D remains ambiguous. V lost 4 bases to trimming and J lost 5 bases, with 14 bases between them. CDR1 is LGHNA, CDR2 YSLEER, per germline. This CDR3 comprises 15 residues. CDR3 region: CASSLRGSRNEKLFF. As DNA, the CDR3 is TGCGCCAGCAGCCTCCGGGGAAGCCGGAATGAAAAACTGTTTTTT.

The chain couples TRBV12-3 or TRBV12-4 to TRBJ1-5, with D unclear. The CDR3 is 13 amino acids. V lost 3 bases and J 5 bases, leaving 8 bases between the germline ends. The CDR3 nucleotides read TGTGCCAGCAGTTTCCGAACGGATCAGCCCCAGCATTTT. Amino acid sequence: CASSFRTDQPQHF.

CDR3 DNA sequence: TGTGCCAGCAGGGGACGGCGACTAGAGAGGGGCACAGATACGCAGTATTTT. Protein product: CASRGRRLERGTDTQYF. The chain couples TRBV28 to TRBJ2-3; D may be TRBD2 (6 bases). V lost 6 bases and J lost 1, with 20 bases in between. Germline CDR1 and CDR2: MDHEN and SYDVKM. This CDR3 contains 17 residues.

The chain carries TRBV9 and TRBJ2-1; 8 bases match TRBD2. The CDR3 spans 16 residues. The ends lost 3 bases at V and 10 bases at J; junction bases unmatched: 15. Germline V gene lookup returns CDR1 SGDLS and CDR2 YYNGEE. This CDR3 is CASSGSSGRPLQEQFF. Here the CDR3 DNA reads TGTGCCAGCAGCGGATCCAGCGGGAGACCCCTCCAAGAGCAGTTCTTC.

This clone came up a few times. In DNA, the CDR3 is TGTGCCAGCAGCTGGGGACAGGGAACGGGCAATGAGCAGTTCTTC. Translation: CASSWGQGTGNEQFF. The chain links TRBV7-3 to TRBJ2-1; TRBD1 agrees at 9 bases. Germline values: CDR1 SGHTA, CDR2 FQGTGA. Trimming at V came to 4 bases and at J to 6 bases, leaving 7 bases not matched to a gene. This CDR3 is 15 amino acids long.

The chain combines TRBV2 with TRBJ2-5, with D possibly matching TRBD1 (5 bases). The germline V and J ends were trimmed by 1 base and 2 bases, with 11 bases remaining between them. There are 15 residues in the CDR3. CDR1 is SNHLY, CDR2 FYNNEI, per germline. The CDR3 nucleotides read TGTGCCAGCAGTGAAGGCCTAGGGGTACAAGAGACCCAGTACTTC. This gives the protein CASSEGLGVQETQYF.

The genes are TRBV28 and TRBJ1-2, with D possibly matching TRBD1 (5 bases). V was clipped by 11 bases and J by 2 bases, with 15 bases between them. CDR1 MDHEN and CDR2 SYDVKM come from the germline V gene. The CDR3 runs 13 residues. CDR3 amino acids: CAPRDGGNYGYTF. The DNA of the CDR3 is TGTGCCCCCAGGGATGGGGGGAACTATGGCTACACCTTC.

The chain joins TRBV27 to TRBJ1-1; D remains unclear. The germline V and J ends were trimmed by 6 bases and 4 bases, with 15 bases remaining between them. Germline CDR1 MNHEY, CDR2 SMNVEV (reference sequence). This CDR3 spans 14 amino acids. The CDR3, as DNA: TGTGCCAGCAGAATCCGGGAACCAAGCACTGAAGCTTTCTTT. It translates to CASRIREPSTEAFF.

A few counts support this clone. The chain employs TRBV7-2 and TRBJ2-1, with D possibly matching TRBD2 (5 bases). This CDR3 has 14 residues. The ends were cut back, 4 bases at V and 1 base at J, with 8 bases in the middle. CDR1 and CDR2 (germline): SGHTA, FQGNSA. The CDR3 DNA sequence: TGTGCCAGCAGCTCTGACTATTCCTACAATGAGCAGTTCTTC. This translates into CASSSDYSYNEQFF. The entire variable domain, with the rest obtained from reference TRBV7-2 and TRBJ2-1, is as follows: GAGVSQSPSNKVTEKGKDVELRCDPISGHTALYWYRQSLGQGLEFLIYFQGNSAPDKSGLPSDRFSAERTGGSVSTLTIQRTQQEDSAVYLCASSSDYSYNEQFFGPGTRLTVL.

The chain combines TRBV23-1 with TRBJ2-1, with 7 bases matching TRBD2. TRBV23-1 carries the ORF label, with uncertain function. The CDR3 totals 14 residues. The junction had 7 bases not matched to a gene; V was cut back by 4 bases and J by 7 bases. DNA of the CDR3: TGCGCCAGCAGTCCTATGCGGGGGTCAAATGAGCAGTTCTTC. This codes for CASSPMRGSNEQFF.

This chain uses TRBV4-3 with TRBJ2-7; 14 nucleotides line up with TRBD2. CDR1 and CDR2 (germline): LGHNA, YSLEER. V shed 0 bases, J shed 5 bases, and the junction held 12 bases outside the gene matches. The CDR3 covers 19 residues. CDR3 in DNA: TGCGCCAGCAGCCAAGAGGCCGGGACTAGCGGGAGAGGGGGGGACGAGCAGTACTTC. This sequence encodes CASSQEAGTSGRGGDEQYF.

The chain couples TRBV2 to TRBJ2-7; no clear D gene. V lost 6 bases, J lost 3 bases, and 9 bases lay in between. The CDR3 has 12 residues. In germline, CDR1 is SNHLY, CDR2 FYNNEI. This CDR3 reads CASSFGVYEQYF. The CDR3, as DNA: TGTGCCAGCAGCTTCGGAGTCTACGAGCAGTACTTC.

The chain employs TRBV5-1 and TRBJ2-2, with D perhaps TRBD1 (5 bases). The CDR3 is 14 amino acids. Germline V lookup: CDR1 SGHRS, CDR2 YFSETQ. V lost 2 bases, J lost 6 bases, and 11 bases lay in between. The CDR3 loop is CASSFLQAPGELFF. CDR3 nucleotides: TGCGCCAGCAGCTTCCTACAGGCCCCCGGGGAGCTGTTTTTT.

This chain uses TRBV9 with TRBJ2-2; TRBD1 aligns across 8 bases. J gave up 6 bases and V 4 bases, and 5 bases lay outside the gene matches. CDR1 SGDLS and CDR2 YYNGEE come from the germline V gene. The CDR3 has 14 residues. CDR3 residues: CASSIMDRAGELFF. Written as DNA, the CDR3 is TGTGCCAGCAGCATAATGGACAGGGCCGGGGAGCTGTTTTTT.

The chain has TRBV21-1 and TRBJ1-4; the D segment call TRBD1 is taken from the table without a DNA check. TRBV21-1 is termed a pseudogene. The CDR3 runs 14 residues. CDR3 loop: CALNRGCTNEKLFF. In DNA form, the CDR3 reads TGTGCCCTAAACAGGGGCTGCACTAATGAAAAACTGTTTTTT.

The V call is TRBV4-1, the J call TRBJ2-1; 10 bases match TRBD2. Per germline, CDR1 MGHRA and CDR2 YSYEKL. The ends lost 1 base at V and 6 bases at J; junction bases unmatched: 9. The CDR3 totals 17 residues. The CDR3 bases are TGCGCCAGCAGCCAAGTATCTCGGCTAGCGGGAGTCAATGAGCAGTTCTTC. As protein: CASSQVSRLAGVNEQFF.

V usage is TRBV6-6 and J usage is TRBJ1-5, with 8 bases that match TRBD1. Germline V gives CDR1 MNHNY, CDR2 SVGAGI (reference sequence). The CDR3 runs 15 residues. Unmatched junction bases numbered 8, after V lost 7 bases and J lost 3 bases. DNA for the CDR3: TGTGCCAGCACCGTGGACAGGGATTTCAATCAGCCCCAGCATTTT. Protein sequence: CASTVDRDFNQPQHF.

The DNA for the CDR3 is TGTGCCAGCAGCAATAGACAGGGCTCTCAGCCCCAGCATTTT. Translated, it gives CASSNRQGSQPQHF. This sequence joins TRBV7-2 and TRBJ1-5; 7 bases fit TRBD1. With V trimmed by 5 bases and J by 6 bases, 7 bases remained unmatched. This CDR3 has 14 amino acids. Germline V CDR1 and CDR2: SGHTA, FQGNSA.